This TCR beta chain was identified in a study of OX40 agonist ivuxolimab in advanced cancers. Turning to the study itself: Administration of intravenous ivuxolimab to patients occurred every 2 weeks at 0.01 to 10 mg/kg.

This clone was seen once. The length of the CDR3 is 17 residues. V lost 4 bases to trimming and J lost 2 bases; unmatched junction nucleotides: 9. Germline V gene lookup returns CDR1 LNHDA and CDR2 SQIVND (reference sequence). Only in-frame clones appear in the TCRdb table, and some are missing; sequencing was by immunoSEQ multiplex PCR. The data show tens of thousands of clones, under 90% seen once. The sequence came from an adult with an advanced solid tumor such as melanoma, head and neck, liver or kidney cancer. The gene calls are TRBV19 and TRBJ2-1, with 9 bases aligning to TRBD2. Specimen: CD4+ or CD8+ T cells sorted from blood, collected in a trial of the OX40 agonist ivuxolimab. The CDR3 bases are TGTGCCAGTAGTAGTTCGAGCGGGGGGCGTCCCTACAATGAGCAGTTCTTC. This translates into CASSSSSGGRPYNEQFF.